This TCR beta chain is from a study of blood T cells in healthy people across ages. Then a second PCR, running about 6 to 12 cycles, was carried out with a sample-barcoded 5' primer and a J-beta primer mix. TCRdb redid the calling of the 5' RACE reads with MiXCR, one entry per CDR3 protein. The table lists around 1,500,000 distinct CDR3 sequences, approximately 40% of them singletons, with less than 8% in the top ten. The CDR3 sequence is 14 residues long. Germline trimming cut 6 bases from V and 8 bases from J; bases unmatched to any gene: 10. Germline-derived CDR1 and CDR2 are MNHEY and SVGAGI. Sequences were obtained from blood. The chain recombines TRBV6-5 with TRBJ1-2; 9 nucleotides match TRBD1. The sequence was obtained from a woman between 18 and 30 years old in good health. The chain's CDR3 is CASRFQTGGFGYTF. The CDR3 bases are TGTGCCAGCAGGTTCCAGACAGGGGGATTCGGCTACACCTTC.